Here is one T cell receptor beta chain with its context. One end of the junction fails to match germline, which may point to a read error. The sample comes from a study of neurological immune-mediated disorders. The CDR3 extends over 14 amino acids. Germline values: CDR1 LGHNA, CDR2 YNFKEQ. TCRdb itself ran the 5' RACE reads through MiXCR, one entry per CDR3 protein. The sample yields 65,000 to 70,000 distinct CDR3 sequences, approximately 4.2% seen once. Sample: PBMCs. This chain uses TRBV4-2 with TRBJ1-6, with a tentative D call TRBD1 (6 bases). This receptor was taken from a middle-aged man with multiple sclerosis. The CDR3 loop is CASRNTGLESPLNF. The CDR3 DNA sequence: TGTGCCAGCAGGAACACAGGGTTGGAATCACCCCTCAACTTT.